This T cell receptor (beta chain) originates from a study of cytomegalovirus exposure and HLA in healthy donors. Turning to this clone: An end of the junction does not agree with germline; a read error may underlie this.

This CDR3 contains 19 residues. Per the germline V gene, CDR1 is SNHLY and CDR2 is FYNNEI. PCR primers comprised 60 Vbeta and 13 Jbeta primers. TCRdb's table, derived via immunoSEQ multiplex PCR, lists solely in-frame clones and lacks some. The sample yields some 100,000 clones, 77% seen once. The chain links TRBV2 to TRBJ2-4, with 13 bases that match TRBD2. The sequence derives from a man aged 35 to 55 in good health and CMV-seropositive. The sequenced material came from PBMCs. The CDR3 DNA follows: TGTGCCAGCAGCGCCGGGACTAGCGGGGAATCGCTAGCCAAAAACAGTCAGTACTTC. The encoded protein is CASSAGTSGESLAKNSQYF.